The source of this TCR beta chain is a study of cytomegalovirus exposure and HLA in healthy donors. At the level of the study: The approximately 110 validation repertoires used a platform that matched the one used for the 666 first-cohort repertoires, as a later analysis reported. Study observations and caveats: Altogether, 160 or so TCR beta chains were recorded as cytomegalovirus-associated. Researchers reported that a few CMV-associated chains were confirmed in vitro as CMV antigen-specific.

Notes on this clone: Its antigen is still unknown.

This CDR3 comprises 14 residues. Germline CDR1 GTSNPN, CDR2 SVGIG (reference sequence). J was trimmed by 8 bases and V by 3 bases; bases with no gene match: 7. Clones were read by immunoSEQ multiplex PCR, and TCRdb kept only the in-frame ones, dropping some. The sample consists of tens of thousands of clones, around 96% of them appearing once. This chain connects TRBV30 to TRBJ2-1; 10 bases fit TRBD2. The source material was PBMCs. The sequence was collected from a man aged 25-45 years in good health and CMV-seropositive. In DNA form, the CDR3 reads TGTGCCTGGAGCGGGGGACTAGCGTCCTATGAGCAGTTCTTC. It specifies CAWSGGLASYEQFF.